Included here is one T cell receptor (beta chain) sequence, with context. The antigen this receptor binds is unknown. Nothing much larger sits one base from this clone, and base qualities are not available. This specimen comes from a study of T cells after yellow fever vaccination (dated by TCRdb to 2018 to 2020). Study-wide context: Libraries from fractions with low cell numbers were prepared with the SMART-Seq v4 Ultra Low Input RNA kit. To track T-cell clones before and after primary and booster YFV17D yellow fever vaccination, bulk TCR alpha and beta repertoires were sequenced longitudinally. The cohort comprised two healthy male donors, one aged 18 to 30 and one aged 30 to 40 years. Bulk PBMC replicates and cell subsets were isolated from blood drawn at multiple timepoints before and after both primary and secondary immunization. The research as a whole found: Only a couple of donors were included in the study, so the extent to which the findings can be generalized is limited. The secondary T-cell response was found to be weaker but faster than the primary response, with a peak reached on day 5 rather than on day 15. A small share of clonotypes occurred in both CD4 and CD8 compartments, likely arising from convergent recombination. FACS-sorted repertoires could contain abundant contaminating clonotypes from the bulk population, so computational filtering was required. After the booster, most of the clones that had expanded following primary vaccination were detected again (just under 97% of CD4 and around 88% of CD8), which suggests that memory was broadly maintained.

TCR cDNA was made using 5'RACE template switching, a step that added a universal primer site and unique molecular identifiers. Priming for cDNA synthesis came from both the TCR alpha and TCR beta constant segments. Two PCR steps were used to amplify libraries, with sample barcodes and sequencing adapters being added in the second step. Sequencing of the libraries was done on either Illumina HiSeq 2500 (2x100 bp) or NovaSeq (2x150 bp). The paper's data handling went like this. MIGEC was used to demultiplex reads and collapse the reads into UMI consensus sequences, and MiXCR was used for V(D)J alignment. Vaccine-responding clonotypes were identified with edgeR using replicate PBMC samples, with FDR below 0.01 and a log2 fold change above 5 up to day 15 being required. Each bulk clonotype was labeled CD4 or CD8 based on which sequenced repertoire, CD4 or CD8, contained the clonotype at higher abundance. TCRdb redid the processing of the public reads, applying fastp at Q25 and MiXCR, and retained in-frame beta chains. Merged by CDR3 protein, the rows form single entries marked with the most common genes and DNA. The V and J calls, along with clone size, are taken from TCRdb and not from the paper's own processing. Across this sample there are some 350,000 distinct CDR3 sequences, with roughly 10% seen only once. The leading ten clones occupy around 20% of the sample.

The treatment or condition label of this sample denotes: live attenuated yellow fever vaccine strain. At each blood-draw timepoint, two biological replicates of bulk PBMCs were obtained. A standard Ficoll-Paque protocol was used to isolate PBMCs from peripheral blood. TriZol was used to extract RNA from bulk PBMCs, from CD4 and CD8 fractions, and from dextramer-positive and dextramer-negative fractions. The sequencing used PBMCs, collected on the day of the first yellow fever vaccination. The TCR was taken from a man aged 18-30 years who received the YFV17D yellow fever vaccine.

The sequence in DNA is TGCGCCAGCAGCCCTACAGGTGCCTCTGGAAACACCATATATTTT. It codes for CASSPTGASGNTIYF. The sequence joins TRBV5-1 to TRBJ1-3, and possibly TRBD1, on 5 matching bases. Trimming removed 4 bases from V and 0 bases from J, leaving 11 bases between the germline ends. CDR1 is given as SGHRS and CDR2 as YFSETQ, both from the germline V gene. The CDR3 runs 15 amino acids, cysteine and phenylalanine included. The read is trimmed to its CDR3 DNA, 45 bases read in frame from base 1.